The present T cell receptor (beta chain) was sequenced within a study of blood T cell repertoires in COVID-19. For the study at large: Material from acute and convalescent COVID-19 was sourced from the United States, Italy and Spain.

Here immunoSEQ multiplex PCR was the method, and the copy in TCRdb shows in-frame clones only, minus some. The table lists some 250,000 clones, more than 75% of them singletons, with roughly 3% in the top ten. This CDR3 has 13 residues. V was shortened by 5 bases and J by 5 bases, with 12 bases between the two germline ends. Germline V gene data show CDR1 as SGHNT and CDR2 as YENEEA. The rearrangement uses TRBV11-3 and TRBJ1-1, with TRBD1 as a possible D gene (6 bases). Material for sequencing was peripheral blood. This TCR was recovered from a young woman who had recovered from COVID-19. CDR3 residues: CASSAGGATEAFF. As DNA, the CDR3 is TGTGCCAGCAGCGCCGGGGGGGCGACTGAAGCTTTCTTT.